What follows are 15 T cell receptor beta chains derived from one specimen sequenced in a study of T-cell reconstitution after alpha-beta-depleted transplantation in children. Unique molecular identifiers were incorporated when the TCRbeta library was constructed. MiXCR, applied by TCRdb to the PCR reads, yields one record per CDR3 protein. The sample lists 170,000 or so distinct CDR3 sequences; around 6.8% were seen once. Source: PBMCs from the stem cell graft donor, taken from the stem cell graft. The receptors derive from a human donor who donated a stem cell graft to a child with Wiskott-Aldrich syndrome.

This chain links TRBV7-2 with TRBJ2-5; the D is unclear. The V gene's germline CDR1 is SGHTA and CDR2 FQGNSA. Trimming shortened V by 0 bases and J by 14 bases, and 10 bases separated the two germline ends. There are 11 residues in the CDR3. The CDR3 sequence is CASSLANRPYF. CDR3 sequence (DNA): TGTGCCAGCAGCTTAGCGAACAGACCCTACTTC.

This clonotype was seen ten or more times. The chain has TRBV20-1 and TRBJ2-7, with D maybe TRBD1 (5 bases). Germline CDR1 reads DFQATT; CDR2 reads SNEGSKA (reference sequence). The CDR3 is 14 amino acids. V lost 3 bases, J lost 3 bases, and 15 bases lay in between. The CDR3: CSASHRPHGYEQYF. The CDR3 DNA sequence: TGCAGTGCTAGTCACAGGCCTCATGGCTACGAGCAGTACTTC.

Comments on this clonotype: This may be a read error: a much more frequent sequence differs by one nucleotide. V and J are TRBV11-2 and TRBJ2-1, with D unresolved. There are 16 residues in the CDR3. Trimming removed 7 bases from V and 1 base from J, with 17 bases in between. Germline V gene lookup returns CDR1 SGHAT and CDR2 FQNNGV. The CDR3 DNA is TGTGCCAGCAAGGGAAGGAGATCAAGGTCCTACAATGAGCAGTTCTTC. Protein product: CASKGRRSRSYNEQFF.

This clonotype showed up many times. The V call is TRBV24-1, the J call TRBJ2-2; D may match TRBD1 or TRBD2 (6 bases each). V lost 8 bases and J lost 4, with 19 bases in between. The CDR3 contains 16 residues. Germline CDR1 KGHDR, CDR2 SFDVKD. As DNA, the CDR3 is TGTGCCACCACCGGGACCATAAAGGGGGGCACCGGGGAGCTGTTTTTT. This sequence encodes CATTGTIKGGTGELFF.

This clonotype was recorded many times. V usage is TRBV2 and J usage is TRBJ1-5, with 8 bases identical to TRBD1. Germline V CDR1 and CDR2: SNHLY, FYNNEI. The CDR3 sequence is 15 residues long. Losses at the gene ends were 6 bases for V and 2 bases for J; bases not matched to a gene: 6. CDR3 region: CASRGQGTGNQPQHF. In DNA form, the CDR3 reads TGTGCCAGCAGAGGACAGGGAACGGGCAATCAGCCCCAGCATTTT.

This clonotype was seen at least ten times. The chain is built from TRBV12-3 or TRBV12-4 and TRBJ2-2; the match to TRBD2 covers 7 bases. The ends lost 3 bases at V and 4 bases at J; junction bases unmatched: 2. CDR3 length: 14 amino acids. CDR3 loop: CASSFPGGTGELFF. CDR3 sequence (DNA): TGTGCCAGCAGTTTTCCGGGGGGCACCGGGGAGCTGTTTTTT.

This clonotype has ten or more counts. The chain couples TRBV12-3 or TRBV12-4 to TRBJ2-3; tentatively, D is TRBD1 or TRBD2 (6 bases each). The CDR3 spans 15 residues. V lost 6 bases and J 2 bases, leaving 15 bases between the germline ends. CDR3 nucleotide sequence: TGTGCCAGCAGGGGGAGGACAGTCGACACAGATACGCAGTATTTT. Translation gives CASRGRTVDTDTQYF.

This sequence joins TRBV29-1 and TRBJ1-1; perhaps TRBD1 as D (6 bases). V lost 7 bases and J lost 0, with 15 bases in between. The CDR3 spans 14 residues. The germline V gene has CDR1 SQVTM and CDR2 ANQGSEA. CDR3 protein: CSAPRQGMNTEAFF. CDR3 in DNA: TGCAGCGCCCCCCGTCAGGGGATGAACACTGAAGCTTTCTTT.

This clonotype was detected many times. J is TRBJ1-5 and V is TRBV16; no definite D call. The germline CDR1 and CDR2 sequences are KGHSY and FQNENV. The CDR3 runs to 14 residues. Trimming pared 2 bases from V and 1 base from J, leaving 6 bases between. The DNA for the CDR3 is TGTGCCAGCAGCCAAAGACAAAGCAATCAGCCCCAGCATTTT. Its translation: CASSQRQSNQPQHF.

This clonotype was seen many times. The chain joins TRBV5-1 to TRBJ1-1; TRBD1 is a possible D gene (5 bases). CDR1 SGHRS and CDR2 YFSETQ come from the germline V gene. The V and J ends lost 5 bases and 0 bases respectively, with 14 bases between them. The CDR3 extends over 15 amino acids. CDR3 coding DNA: TGCGCCAGCAGGAGTGCAGGGCCGATGAACACTGAAGCTTTCTTT. Encoded protein: CASRSAGPMNTEAFF.

This clonotype was recorded at least ten times. CDR3: CASTFGNQPQHF. The CDR3 region has the DNA TGTGCCAGCACCTTCGGTAATCAGCCCCAGCATTTT. This chain connects TRBV12-3 or TRBV12-4 to TRBJ1-5; unclear D gene. The CDR3 sequence is 12 residues long. The V end was cut by 7 bases, the J end by 4 bases, with 8 bases between.

This chain connects TRBV7-2 to TRBJ2-7, with 9 bases fitting TRBD1. The trim removed 3 bases at V and 3 bases at J, leaving 3 bases unmatched. The CDR3 runs to 14 residues. Germline V CDR1 and CDR2: SGHTA, FQGNSA. The CDR3 spells CASSFAGQGYEQYF. The CDR3 coding sequence is TGTGCCAGCAGCTTCGCGGGACAGGGCTACGAGCAGTACTTC.

This clonotype was seen a handful of times. This chain joins TRBV11-1 and TRBJ2-3; 12 bases are a match to TRBD2. Germline lookup yields CDR1 SGHAT and CDR2 FQDESV (reference sequence). Trimming at V came to 6 bases and at J to 0 bases, leaving 19 bases not matched to a gene. This CDR3 region has 21 residues. In nucleotides, the CDR3 is TGTGCCAGCAGGAACATACTAGCGGGGGGCACAAGTGAAGCTAGCACAGATACGCAGTATTTT. Amino acid sequence: CASRNILAGGTSEASTDTQYF.

This clonotype was picked up many times. Here the CDR3 reads CASSSGLSSTDTQYF. In nucleotides, the CDR3 is TGTGCCAGCAGTTCGGGACTCTCTAGCACAGATACGCAGTATTTT. The chain uses TRBV5-6 and TRBJ2-3, with D possibly TRBD2 on 6 matching bases. The germline gives CDR1 SGHDT, CDR2 YYEEEE. Trimming left V 5 bases short and J 0 bases short, with 13 bases between. The CDR3 has 15 amino acids.

This clonotype was seen only a few times. The V and J genes are TRBV21-1 and TRBJ2-7; the tabulated D call, TRBD1, remains unverified against the DNA. TRBV21-1 is flagged as a pseudogene. There are 18 residues in the CDR3. The CDR3 loop is CASSKLGAGQGETYEQYF. The CDR3 nucleotides read TGTGCCAGCAGCAAATTAGGAGCGGGACAGGGGGAGACCTACGAGCAGTACTTC.